A single sample gave rise to the 15 T cell receptor beta chains below, sequenced in a study of cytomegalovirus exposure and HLA in healthy donors. This PCR relied on a set of 60 Vbeta primers and 13 Jbeta primers. Here immunoSEQ multiplex PCR was the method, and the copy in TCRdb shows in-frame clones only, minus some. Of tens of thousands of clones in the sample, 65% to 70% were seen once. The sequencing sample was made of PBMCs. The receptors here all came from a man aged 35-49 years in good health and CMV-seropositive.

The gene calls are TRBV27 and TRBJ2-7; D is ambiguous. Trimming stripped 3 bases from V and 0 bases from J, with 9 bases between. Looked up from germline, CDR1 is MNHEY and CDR2 is SMNVEV (reference sequence). The CDR3 runs to 14 residues. The CDR3 region has the DNA TGTGCCAGCAGTTTCTACCCTAGCTCCTACGAGCAGTACTTC. This sequence encodes CASSFYPSSYEQYF.

This clone has just a few counts. V usage is TRBV25-1 and J usage is TRBJ2-1, with D perhaps TRBD2 (5 bases). The germline V gene has CDR1 MGHDK and CDR2 SYGVNS. Trimming removed 8 bases at V and 4 bases at J, with 15 bases between. The CDR3 loop spans 14 amino acids. The DNA for the CDR3 is TGTGCCAGCGGGCGGAGCGGAATTTACAATGAGCAGTTCTTC. Protein: CASGRSGIYNEQFF.

The V call is TRBV6-1, the J call TRBJ2-7; the D gene is possibly TRBD2 (6 bases). The CDR3 spans 14 residues. Germline lookup yields CDR1 MNHNS and CDR2 SASEGT. V was shortened by 7 bases and J by 5 bases, with 18 bases between the two germline ends. CDR3 coding DNA: TGTGCCAGCACAATGTCCCGAGCGGGCAACGAGCAGTACTTC. It specifies CASTMSRAGNEQYF.

J is TRBJ2-7 and V is TRBV5-1; 10 bases map to TRBD1. The CDR3 runs 14 residues. Losses at the gene ends were 4 bases for V and 2 bases for J; bases not matched to a gene: 3. Germline V gene lookup returns CDR1 SGHRS and CDR2 YFSETQ. The CDR3 reads CASSRDRGAYEQYF. CDR3 sequence (DNA): TGCGCCAGCAGCAGGGACAGGGGCGCCTACGAGCAGTACTTC.

This rearrangement joins TRBV4-2 to TRBJ1-3, with 8 bases matching TRBD1. This CDR3 is built from 16 residues. In germline, CDR1 is LGHNA, CDR2 YNFKEQ. The trim removed 4 bases at V and 0 bases at J, leaving 5 bases unmatched. This CDR3 is CASSRQGFGSGNTIYF. CDR3 sequence (DNA): TGTGCCAGCAGCCGACAGGGGTTCGGCTCTGGAAACACCATATATTTT.

The chain is built from TRBV2 and TRBJ2-5; no definite D call. Germline V gene lookup returns CDR1 SNHLY and CDR2 FYNNEI. The CDR3 is 14 residues long. The V gene lost 2 bases and the J gene lost 4 bases, with 11 bases spanning the gap. Here the CDR3 reads CASSEFRSSETQYF. The CDR3 coding sequence is TGTGCCAGCAGTGAATTTAGGAGTTCAGAGACCCAGTACTTC.

The chain carries TRBV13 and TRBJ2-1; TRBD2 matches 14 bases. V lost 4 bases and J lost 2; bases outside the gene matches: 7. This CDR3 contains 18 residues. The germline V gene has CDR1 PRHDT and CDR2 FYEKMQ (reference sequence). This CDR3 reads CASSYTGTSGGTYNEQFF. CDR3 in DNA: TGTGCCAGCAGCTACACCGGGACTAGCGGGGGAACCTACAATGAGCAGTTCTTC.

CDR3 sequence reads: CASSLTISMAGTAEQYF. The CDR3, as DNA: TGTGCCAGCAGCTTGACAATCTCCATGGCAGGGACTGCCGAGCAGTACTTC. The chain has TRBV5-8 and TRBJ2-7, with a weak D call TRBD2 (6 bases). V lost 1 base and J lost 6, with 23 bases in between. Germline V lookup: CDR1 SGHTS, CDR2 YDEGEE. This CDR3 comprises 17 residues.

The rearrangement uses TRBV7-2 and TRBJ2-1, with 11 bases identical to TRBD1. The trim removed 4 bases at V and 8 bases at J, leaving 4 bases unmatched. The germline gives CDR1 SGHTA, CDR2 FQGNSA. The CDR3 is 14 amino acids. This chain's CDR3 is CASSWTGGNDEQFF. In DNA form, the CDR3 reads TGTGCCAGCAGCTGGACAGGGGGCAACGATGAGCAGTTCTTC.

The chain recombines TRBV6-1 with TRBJ1-2; TRBD1 matches 7 bases. V dropped 6 bases and J dropped 5; count of bases not matched to a gene: 12. CDR1 MNHNS and CDR2 SASEGT come from the germline V gene. CDR3 length: 15 residues. The CDR3 protein is CASRIGQDQGYGYTF. The CDR3, as DNA: TGTGCCAGCAGGATCGGACAGGATCAAGGATATGGCTACACCTTC.

This clone was counted only a few times. This chain uses TRBV7-2 with TRBJ2-7; TRBD2 matches 7 bases. Germline loops: CDR1 SGHTA, CDR2 FQGNSA. The CDR3 loop spans 16 amino acids. V lost 2 bases to trimming and J lost 3 bases; unmatched junction nucleotides: 10. The chain's CDR3 is CASSLLSSGEYYEQYF. The CDR3 DNA follows: TGTGCCAGCAGCTTACTTTCCAGCGGGGAATACTACGAGCAGTACTTC.

The chain employs TRBV18 and TRBJ2-5, with D unclear. Germline-derived CDR1 and CDR2 are KGHSH and LQKENI. V gave up 6 bases and J gave up 5 bases, with 7 bases separating them. This CDR3 contains 11 residues. The CDR3 DNA sequence: TGTGCCAGCTCGACTTTGGAGACCCAGTACTTC. Encoded protein: CASSTLETQYF.

The V call is TRBV7-9, the J call TRBJ2-2, with 7 nucleotides matching TRBD2. Germline V lookup: CDR1 SEHNR, CDR2 FQNEAQ (reference sequence). The V and J ends lost 11 bases and 6 bases, in that order; junction bases with no gene match: 6. The CDR3 is 12 amino acids. The CDR3 DNA follows: TGTGCCGGAGACGGGGGGTCCGGGGAGCTGTTTTTT. It encodes CAGDGGSGELFF.

V and J are TRBV7-2 and TRBJ2-1, with D perhaps matching TRBD2 (5 bases). Germline V gene lookup returns CDR1 SGHTA and CDR2 FQGNSA. Trimming stripped 3 bases from V and 5 bases from J, with 11 bases between. This CDR3 contains 14 residues. As DNA, the CDR3 is TGTGCCAGCAGCTTTGGGCGGGTAAACAATGAGCAGTTCTTC. The encoded protein is CASSFGRVNNEQFF.

The rearrangement uses TRBV20-1 and TRBJ2-3; D call uncertain. Per germline, CDR1 DFQATT and CDR2 SNEGSKA (reference sequence). The CDR3 totals 10 residues. V shed 3 bases and J shed 9 bases, with 7 bases lying between them. CDR3 region: CSARARTQYF. CDR3 bases: TGCAGTGCTAGGGCCCGAACGCAGTATTTT.